This paragraph covers one TCR beta chain sequence. Unmatched junction bases numbered 1, after V lost 4 bases and J lost 5 bases. The CDR3 spans 13 residues. Per germline, CDR1 MRHNA and CDR2 SNTAGT. The record originates from a study of blood T cell repertoires in COVID-19. Study-wide context: The study drew acute and convalescent COVID-19 samples from the United States, Italy and Spain. The cDNA or gDNA used as material had been derived from T cells, B-cell-depleted T cells, or PBMCs.

Authors' processing steps: Amplified reference gene primers provided the basis for estimating nucleated cell counts. Sequencing used immunoSEQ multiplex PCR; TCRdb keeps in-frame clones, though not all of them. V and J calls and clone size are given by that table; D and trimming were obtained from the DNA. The table has about 380,000 clones, more than 65% seen once. Material for sequencing was peripheral blood. This TCR was recovered from a human donor with acute or convalescent COVID-19. The donor label of this sample is uncertain. This rearrangement joins TRBV6-4 to TRBJ2-2; TRBD1 aligns across 7 bases. This chain's CDR3 is CASSARGTGELFF. DNA of the CDR3: TGTGCCAGCAGTGCCAGGGGGACCGGGGAGCTGTTTTTT.